The 25 T cell receptor beta chains reported below all come from one sample, sequenced in a study of cytomegalovirus exposure and HLA in healthy donors. It was with 60 Vbeta and 13 Jbeta primers that the PCR ran. The table came from immunoSEQ multiplex PCR; TCRdb's copy has only in-frame clones and leaves some out. The sample lists under 200,000 clones; 77% were seen once. Sample: PBMCs. These receptors all stem from a male donor in good health and CMV-seropositive.

V gene TRBV6-5 combines with J gene TRBJ2-7; D gene unclear. CDR3 length: 13 residues. V lost 4 bases and J 3 bases, leaving 10 bases between the germline ends. Germline V CDR1 and CDR2: MNHEY, SVGAGI. In DNA form, the CDR3 reads TGTGCCAGCAGTTTCAGACACAACTACGAGCAGTACTTC. It encodes CASSFRHNYEQYF.

The chain links TRBV9 to TRBJ1-3, with TRBD1 identical over 7 bases. The CDR3 is 14 residues long. The germline gives CDR1 SGDLS, CDR2 YYNGEE. V gave up 3 bases and J gave up 0 bases; unmatched junction bases: 0. The CDR3 is CASSGQGSGNTIYF. The CDR3 region has the DNA TGTGCCAGCAGCGGACAGGGCTCTGGAAACACCATATATTTT. Full variable domain (remainder filled in from reference TRBV9 and TRBJ1-3): DSGVTQTPKHLITATGQRVTLRCSPRSGDLSVYWYQQSLDQGLQFLIQYYNGEERAKGNILERFSAQQFPDLHSELNLSSLELGDSALYFCASSGQGSGNTIYFGEGSWLTVV.

This clone was found once. V and J are TRBV5-1 and TRBJ2-1, with TRBD2 matching 8 bases. Germline V gene sequence: CDR1 SGHRS, CDR2 YFSETQ. The V segment lost 6 bases and the J segment 7 bases; nucleotides outside the gene matches: 12. This CDR3 has 15 amino acids. CDR3 loop: CASNGGATTSNEQFF. CDR3 DNA sequence: TGCGCCAGCAACGGGGGGGCCACAACCTCGAATGAGCAGTTCTTC. Full variable domain (outside the CDR3, taken from reference TRBV5-1 and TRBJ2-1): KAGVTQTPRYLIKTRGQQVTLSCSPISGHRSVSWYQQTPGQGLQFLFEYFSETQRNKGNFPGRFSGRQFSNSRSEMNVSTLELGDSALYLCASNGGATTSNEQFFGPGTRLTVL.

The V gene is TRBV2, the J gene TRBJ2-5, with 7 bases aligning to TRBD2. The CDR3 sequence is 11 residues long. CDR1 and CDR2 (germline): SNHLY, FYNNEI. J lost 11 bases, V lost 5 bases, and 5 bases had no gene match. CDR3 coding DNA: TGTGCCAGCAGTCCCGCGCGGGAGCAGTACTTC. Protein sequence: CASSPAREQYF.

This chain links TRBV6-1 with TRBJ2-7; a weak D match, TRBD2 (5 bases). V was shortened by 1 base and J by 0 bases, with 10 bases between the two germline ends. CDR1 and CDR2 (germline): MNHNS, SASEGT. This CDR3 has 15 residues. CDR3: CASSEVRAVSYEQYF. The CDR3 DNA reads as TGTGCCAGCAGTGAAGTGAGGGCAGTCTCCTACGAGCAGTACTTC.

The rearrangement joins TRBV23-1 to TRBJ2-3, with 7 bases that match TRBD1. TRBV23-1 is known as an ORF, though its function is uncertain. Germline trimming cut 3 bases from V and 11 bases from J; bases unmatched to any gene: 8. The CDR3 totals 13 residues. Here the CDR3 reads CASSHRRGGVQYF. CDR3 DNA: TGCGCCAGCAGTCATAGGAGAGGGGGCGTGCAGTATTTT.

V usage is TRBV19 and J usage is TRBJ2-2; maybe TRBD2 (5 bases). V gave up 6 bases and J gave up 6 bases, with 17 bases separating them. In germline, CDR1 is LNHDA, CDR2 SQIVND (reference sequence). The length of the CDR3 is 15 residues. The CDR3 reads CASRHHGEPAGELFF. CDR3 DNA: TGTGCCAGTAGGCATCATGGGGAGCCCGCCGGGGAGCTGTTTTTT.

The chain carries TRBV5-4 and TRBJ2-5, with D possibly being TRBD2 (6 bases). TRBJ2-7 explains the end of the DNA better; the J call may be wrong. CDR3 length: 13 amino acids. Per the germline V gene, CDR1 is SGHNT and CDR2 is YYREEE (reference sequence). This CDR3 is CASSSTSRSEQYF. Written as DNA, the CDR3 is TGTGCCAGCAGCTCCACTAGCCGGAGCGAGCAGTACTTC.

The chain recombines TRBV5-1 with TRBJ2-3; perhaps TRBD1 as D (6 bases). The CDR3 runs to 13 residues. Trimming pared 3 bases from V and 5 bases from J, leaving 10 bases between. CDR1 is SGHRS and CDR2 is YFSETQ in the germline V gene. In DNA form, the CDR3 reads TGCGCCAGCAGCTACAGGGCAGAAGATACGCAGTATTTT. Protein: CASSYRAEDTQYF.

The chain carries TRBV5-8 and TRBJ1-1; D is ambiguous. Germline values: CDR1 SGHTS, CDR2 YDEGEE. Trimming removed 0 bases from V and 4 bases from J, with 13 bases in between. There are 15 residues in the CDR3. For the CDR3, the DNA is TGTGCCAGCAGCTTGGTTCTGGGTGGAGGCACTGAAGCTTTCTTT. This encodes CASSLVLGGGTEAFF.

The gene calls are TRBV27 and TRBJ2-1; 7 bases map to TRBD2. Germline assignment: CDR1 MNHEY and CDR2 SMNVEV (reference sequence). Unmatched junction bases numbered 7, after V lost 5 bases and J lost 6 bases. The CDR3 sequence is 14 residues long. CDR3 residues: CASSPMTSINEQFF. As DNA, the CDR3 is TGTGCCAGCAGTCCGATGACTAGCATCAATGAGCAGTTCTTC.

The chain carries TRBV14 and TRBJ2-1; D ambiguous. Germline CDR1 reads SGHDN; CDR2 reads FVKESK. Trimming stripped 1 base from V and 1 base from J, with 14 bases between. The CDR3 is 17 residues long. This chain's CDR3 is CASSQAPGWVSYNEQFF. The CDR3 DNA sequence: TGTGCCAGCAGCCAAGCCCCCGGGTGGGTGTCCTACAATGAGCAGTTCTTC.

This sequence joins TRBV11-2 and TRBJ2-7, with TRBD1 identical over 9 bases. The V gene end was trimmed by 4 bases and the J gene end by 0 bases; junction bases not matched to a gene: 1. Germline assignment: CDR1 SGHAT and CDR2 FQNNGV. The CDR3 consists of 14 residues. The CDR3 loop reads CASSSDRGSYEQYF. The CDR3 DNA follows: TGTGCCAGCAGCTCGGACAGGGGCTCCTACGAGCAGTACTTC.

The chain is built from TRBV27 and TRBJ2-7, with D possibly matching TRBD1 (5 bases). The CDR3 totals 16 residues. V shed 3 bases and J shed 1 base, with 16 bases lying between them. CDR1 is MNHEY, CDR2 SMNVEV, per germline (reference sequence). The DNA of the CDR3 is TGTGCCAGCAGTTTCAATGTCAGGGAAGCGTCCTACGAGCAGTACTTC. It is translated as CASSFNVREASYEQYF.

This clone was seen a few times. The genes are TRBV4-2 and TRBJ1-2; D is unclear. The CDR3 runs to 13 residues. Germline CDR1 and CDR2: LGHNA and YNFKEQ. V dropped 0 bases and J dropped 3 bases, with 5 bases sitting between them. CDR3 amino acids: CASSQDRDYGYTF. The CDR3 bases are TGTGCCAGCAGCCAAGATCGAGACTATGGCTACACCTTC.

CDR3 nucleotides: TGTGCCAGCAGCCAAGCCGGGGCTGGAAACACCATATATTTT. Protein product: CASSQAGAGNTIYF. The gene calls are TRBV28 and TRBJ1-3; D remains unclear. Trimming left V 6 bases short and J 2 bases short, with 11 bases between. Looked up from germline, CDR1 is MDHEN and CDR2 is SYDVKM. The CDR3 length is 14 residues.

The chain uses TRBV5-6 and TRBJ2-7, with 12 bases identical to TRBD2. In germline, CDR1 is SGHDT, CDR2 YYEEEE. V was pared by 4 bases and J by 2 bases, with 7 bases of the junction left unmatched. The CDR3 has 16 residues. The CDR3 DNA reads TGTGCCAGCAGCGCGGAAGGACTAGCGGGGACCTACGAGCAGTACTTC. This translates into CASSAEGLAGTYEQYF.

The CDR3 nucleotides are TGTGCCAGCACGCGGAGGGGTAACTATGGCTACACCTTC. Protein product: CASTRRGNYGYTF. This chain links TRBV6-1 with TRBJ1-2; possible D gene TRBD1, 5 bases. The CDR3 consists of 13 residues. Trimming took off 7 bases at V and 1 base at J, with 10 bases between the two ends. Looked up from germline, CDR1 is MNHNS and CDR2 is SASEGT.

V usage is TRBV4-2 and J usage is TRBJ2-4; 10 bases are shared with TRBD1. Germline-derived CDR1 and CDR2 are LGHNA and YNFKEQ. This CDR3 region has 18 residues. Germline trimming cut 3 bases from V and 1 base from J; bases unmatched to any gene: 9. The CDR3 loop is CASSQGDRGGFAKNIQYF. CDR3 DNA: TGTGCCAGCAGCCAGGGGGACAGGGGAGGTTTCGCCAAAAACATTCAGTACTTC.

The genes are TRBV10-3 and TRBJ1-6; D uncertain. CDR1 is ENHRY and CDR2 is SYGVKD in the germline V gene. The V end lost 6 bases, the J end lost 6 bases, and 6 bases lay between the germline ends. The CDR3 runs 12 residues. CDR3 in amino acids: CAISSLNSPLHF. CDR3 sequence (DNA): TGTGCCATCAGCTCACTTAATTCACCCCTCCACTTT.

This clone has a handful of counts. A read error is likely here: a far larger clone is one base away. The chain couples TRBV4-3 to TRBJ1-1; D uncertain. CDR3 length: 15 amino acids. Between the trimmed V and J ends, which lost 0 bases and 2 bases, there was a span of 10 bases. Germline lookup yields CDR1 LGHNA and CDR2 YSLEER. CDR3 DNA: TGCGCCAGCAGCCAAGAATGGCGGGGTAACACTGAAGCTTTCTTT. It codes for CASSQEWRGNTEAFF.

This chain uses TRBV7-6 with TRBJ2-3; 13 bases align to TRBD2. The CDR3 totals 18 residues. Losses at the gene ends were 5 bases for V and 3 bases for J; bases not matched to a gene: 11. In germline, CDR1 is SGHVS, CDR2 FNYEAQ. CDR3 protein: CASSPHLKTSGGTDTQYF. The CDR3 coding sequence is TGTGCCAGCAGCCCACACTTAAAGACTAGCGGGGGGACAGATACGCAGTATTTT. Based on the CDR3 plus reference TRBV7-6 and TRBJ2-3, the full variable domain is GAGVSQSPRYKVTKRGQDVALRCDPISGHVSLYWYRQALGQGPEFLTYFNYEAQQDKSGLPNDRFSAERPEGSISTLTIQRTEQRDSAMYRCASSPHLKTSGGTDTQYFGPGTRLTVL.

The V and J genes are TRBV6-6 and TRBJ2-3, with a tentative D call TRBD1 (5 bases). Germline V gene lookup returns CDR1 MNHNY and CDR2 SVGAGI (reference sequence). V lost 0 bases and J 1 base, leaving 8 bases between the germline ends. The CDR3 runs to 15 residues. The CDR3 region is CASSYSQGRTDTQYF. The CDR3 nucleotides read TGTGCCAGCAGTTACTCGCAGGGCCGCACAGATACGCAGTATTTT.

The chain uses TRBV29-1 and TRBJ1-2, with TRBD1 as a possible D gene (5 bases). The CDR3 consists of 12 residues. CDR1 and CDR2 (germline): SQVTM, ANQGSEA. The CDR3 loop is CSFLGAGYGYTF. The CDR3, as DNA: TGCAGTTTCCTAGGGGCAGGGTATGGCTACACCTTC.

The chain recombines TRBV30 with TRBJ1-4; D is unclear. The ends were cut back, 2 bases at V and 8 bases at J, with 9 bases in the middle. The CDR3 runs 12 residues. Germline V gene data show CDR1 as GTSNPN and CDR2 as SVGIG (reference sequence). The chain's CDR3 is CAWSRISEKLFF. Here the CDR3 DNA reads TGTGCCTGGAGTCGAATTAGCGAAAAACTGTTTTTT.